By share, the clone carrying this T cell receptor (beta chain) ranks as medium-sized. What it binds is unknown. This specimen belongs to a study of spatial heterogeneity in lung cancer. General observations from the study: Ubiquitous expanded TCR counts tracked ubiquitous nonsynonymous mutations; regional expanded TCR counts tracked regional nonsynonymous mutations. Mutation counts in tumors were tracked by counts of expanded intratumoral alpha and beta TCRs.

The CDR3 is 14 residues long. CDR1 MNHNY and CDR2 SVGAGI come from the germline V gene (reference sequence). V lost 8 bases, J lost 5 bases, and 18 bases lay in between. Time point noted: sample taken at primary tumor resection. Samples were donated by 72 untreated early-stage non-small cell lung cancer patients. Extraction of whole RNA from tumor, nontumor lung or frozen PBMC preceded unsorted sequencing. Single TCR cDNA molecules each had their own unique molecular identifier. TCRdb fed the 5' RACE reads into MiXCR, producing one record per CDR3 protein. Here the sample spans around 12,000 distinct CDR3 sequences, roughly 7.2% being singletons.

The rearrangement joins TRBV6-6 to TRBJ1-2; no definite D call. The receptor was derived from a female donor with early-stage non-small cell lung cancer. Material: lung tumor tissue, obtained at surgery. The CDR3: CASSAAETYYGYTF. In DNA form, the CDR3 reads TGTGCCAGCTCCGCGGCCGAGACTTATTATGGCTACACCTTC.